A single TCR beta chain is shown here with its context. Its antigen is unknown. This entry is derived from a study of T cell repertoires in cytomegalovirus infection. As for the study in general: CMV infection and matching HLA type were both indicated by public TCR beta signatures.

Study-wide results and caveats: The ex vivo response showed dominance by HLA-C-restricted CMV-specific TCR beta clonotypes. Based on cumulative public TCR beta family frequency, carriers of CMV plus the relevant HLA were identified.

Each CDR3 protein is one row after TCRdb ran MiXCR on the reads. The table includes about 490,000 distinct CDR3 sequences, 16% detected once. Per germline, CDR1 SGHNT and CDR2 YYREEE (reference sequence). Losses at the gene ends were 1 base for V and 2 bases for J; bases not matched to a gene: 2. The CDR3 runs 15 residues. This rearrangement joins TRBV5-4 to TRBJ2-1; 8 bases map to TRBD1. Sequencing input: CD8+ T cells from PBMCs. This receptor was taken from a human donor in good health (CMV status not recorded). Some clones in this sample may be carry-over from other donors' samples. This CDR3 is CASSLQGAPYNEQFF. CDR3 nucleotides: TGTGCCAGCAGCTTGCAGGGGGCGCCCTACAATGAGCAGTTCTTC.